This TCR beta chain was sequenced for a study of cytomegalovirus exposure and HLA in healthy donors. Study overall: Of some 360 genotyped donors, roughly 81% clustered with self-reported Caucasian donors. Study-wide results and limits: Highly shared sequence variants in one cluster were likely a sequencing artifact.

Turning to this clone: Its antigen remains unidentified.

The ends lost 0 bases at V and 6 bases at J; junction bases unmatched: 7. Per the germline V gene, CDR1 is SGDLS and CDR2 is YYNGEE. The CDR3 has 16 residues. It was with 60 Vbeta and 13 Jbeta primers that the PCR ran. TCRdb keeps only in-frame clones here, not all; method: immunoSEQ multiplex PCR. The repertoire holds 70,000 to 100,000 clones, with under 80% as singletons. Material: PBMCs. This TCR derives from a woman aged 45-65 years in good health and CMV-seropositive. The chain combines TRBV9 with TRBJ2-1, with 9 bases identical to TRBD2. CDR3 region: CASSVGGGLAGNEQFF. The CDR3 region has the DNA TGTGCCAGCAGCGTAGGGGGGGGACTAGCTGGCAATGAGCAGTTCTTC.